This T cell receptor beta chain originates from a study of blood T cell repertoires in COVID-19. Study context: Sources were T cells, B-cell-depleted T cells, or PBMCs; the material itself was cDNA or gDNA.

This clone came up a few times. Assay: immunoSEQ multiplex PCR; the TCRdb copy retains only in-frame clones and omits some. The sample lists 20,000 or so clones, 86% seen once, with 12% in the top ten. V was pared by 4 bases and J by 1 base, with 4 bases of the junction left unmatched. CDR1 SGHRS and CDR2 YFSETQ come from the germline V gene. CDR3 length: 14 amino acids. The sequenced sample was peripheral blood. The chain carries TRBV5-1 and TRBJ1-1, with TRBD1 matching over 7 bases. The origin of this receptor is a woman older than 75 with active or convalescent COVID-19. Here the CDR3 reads CASSPGQSNTEAFF. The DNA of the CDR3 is TGCGCCAGCAGCCCGGGACAGTCGAACACTGAAGCTTTCTTT.